The 7 T cell receptor beta chains listed next were all sequenced from one sample in a study of T cells in Graves' hyperthyroidism and ophthalmopathy. Amplification of TCR beta CDR3 regions used RNA as the template. The study used the HTBI primer set for a first-round RT-PCR of the TCR CDR3. TCRdb recomputed calls from the multiplex PCR reads with MiXCR, one row per CDR3 protein. This sample has approximately 200,000 distinct CDR3 sequences, with around 20% found just once. The sequenced sample consisted of blood. The receptors here all came from a man aged 35-49 years with Graves' hyperthyroidism.

This clonotype was observed at least ten times. The chain employs TRBV20-1 and TRBJ2-3; 7 bases fit TRBD2. This CDR3 spans 16 amino acids. J gave up 2 bases and V 4 bases, and 12 bases lay outside the gene matches. Germline loops: CDR1 DFQATT, CDR2 SNEGSKA (reference sequence). The DNA for the CDR3 is TGCAGTGCTATTACGACTGGCGGGGGATACACAGATACGCAGTATTTT. Protein: CSAITTGGGYTDTQYF.

The chain is built from TRBV5-1 and TRBJ1-3; D gene ambiguous. Germline loops: CDR1 SGHRS, CDR2 YFSETQ. Trimming left V 4 bases short and J 0 bases short, with 11 bases between. This CDR3 region has 15 residues. CDR3 in DNA: TGCGCCAGCAGCATAGGGATGAACTCTGGAAACACCATATATTTT. Its protein is CASSIGMNSGNTIYF. Based on the CDR3 plus reference TRBV5-1 and TRBJ1-3, the full variable domain is KAGVTQTPRYLIKTRGQQVTLSCSPISGHRSVSWYQQTPGQGLQFLFEYFSETQRNKGNFPGRFSGRQFSNSRSEMNVSTLELGDSALYLCASSIGMNSGNTIYFGEGSWLTVV.

Ten or more counts support this clonotype. The rearrangement links TRBV5-1 to TRBJ1-1; D is unresolved. Trimming cost V 4 bases and J 0 bases, with 10 bases left between them. Germline V lookup: CDR1 SGHRS, CDR2 YFSETQ. The CDR3 totals 14 residues. CDR3 sequence reads: CASSADGMNTEAFF. The CDR3 DNA follows: TGCGCCAGCAGCGCGGACGGTATGAACACTGAAGCTTTCTTT. The full variable domain, its missing parts supplied by reference TRBV5-1 and TRBJ1-1, is KAGVTQTPRYLIKTRGQQVTLSCSPISGHRSVSWYQQTPGQGLQFLFEYFSETQRNKGNFPGRFSGRQFSNSRSEMNVSTLELGDSALYLCASSADGMNTEAFFGQGTRLTVV.

The rearrangement uses TRBV18 and TRBJ2-3; 7 positions match TRBD2. The CDR3 is made up of 16 amino acids. The ends lost 4 bases at V and 2 bases at J; junction bases unmatched: 9. Germline lookup yields CDR1 KGHSH and CDR2 LQKENI. The CDR3 region is CASSRMPGGTTDTQYF. The CDR3 DNA reads as TGTGCCAGCTCACGGATGCCCGGGGGGACCACAGATACGCAGTATTTT.

The chain links TRBV5-8 to TRBJ2-2, with D hard to call. The length of the CDR3 is 16 residues. V lost 2 bases, J lost 3 bases, and 14 bases lay in between. Germline CDR1 and CDR2: SGHTS and YDEGEE. The CDR3 bases are TGTGCCAGCAGCTTCTCCAGAATTCTCGACACCGGGGAGCTGTTTTTT. Translation gives CASSFSRILDTGELFF.

The sample holds many counts of this clonotype. This chain connects TRBV29-1 to TRBJ2-1; TRBD2 matches 11 bases. From germline, CDR1 is SQVTM and CDR2 ANQGSEA. The CDR3 loop spans 14 amino acids. J gave up 7 bases and V 5 bases, and 7 bases lay outside the gene matches. This CDR3 is CSVHSGGARNEQFF. DNA for the CDR3: TGCAGCGTTCATAGCGGGGGGGCCAGGAATGAGCAGTTCTTC.

CDR3: CATLGTAAGEQYF. The DNA for the CDR3 is TGTGCCACCCTAGGGACAGCGGCGGGGGAGCAGTACTTC. V gene TRBV6-2 or TRBV6-3 combines with J gene TRBJ2-7, with TRBD1 as a possible D gene (7 bases). With 10 bases removed from V and 7 bases from J, the gap between germline ends came to 20 bases. This CDR3 is 13 amino acids long. CDR1 and CDR2 (germline): MNHEY, SVGEGT.